These T cell receptor beta chains were read from a single sample in a study of T-cell reconstitution after alpha-beta-depleted transplantation in children. TCRdb passed the PCR reads through MiXCR, listing each CDR3 protein once. The sample includes 200,000 to 250,000 distinct CDR3 sequences, around 9.6% seen only once; the top ten take about 6.2%. The specimen was PBMCs from the stem cell graft donor, collected from the stem cell graft. These receptors were taken from a human donor who donated a stem cell graft to a child with acute lymphoblastic leukemia. Each CDR3 is given with its conserved first and last residue. The order of the fields is D gene, J gene, clone size, V gene, CDR3 protein, CDR3 DNA. D genes are given only for firm matches. Clone size is stated in some rows and not others, as once, few, many or a class when expanded.

TRBD1,TRBJ1-6,.,TRBV20-1,CSAPVPGQGTPLHF,TGCAGTGCTCCTGTCCCGGGACAGGGGACCCCCCTCCACTTT
TRBD1,TRBJ2-3,many,TRBV29-1,CSAGRTGVGTDTQYF,TGCAGCGCGGGGAGGACAGGGGTTGGTACAGATACGCAGTATTTT
.,TRBJ2-5,.,TRBV24-1,CATSDGRDTRQETQYF,TGTGCCACCAGTGATGGAAGGGACACTCGCCAAGAGACCCAGTACTTC
.,TRBJ2-2,many,TRBV7-2,CASSPSGQNTGELFF,TGTGCCAGCAGCCCCAGCGGGCAGAACACCGGGGAGCTGTTTTTT
.,TRBJ1-5,many,TRBV18,CASSPLDSLNQPQHF,TGTGCCAGCTCACCCCTGGACAGTCTCAATCAGCCCCAGCATTTT
.,TRBJ2-5,.,TRBV5-1,CASSQGAQETQYF,TGCGCCAGCAGCCAGGGAGCCCAAGAGACCCAGTACTTC
.,TRBJ1-3,.,TRBV11-2,CASSPGFYSGNTIYF,TGTGCCAGCAGCCCGGGATTCTACTCTGGAAACACCATATATTTT
TRBD1,TRBJ1-5,.,TRBV12-3/TRBV12-4,CASSLKGQGNQPQHF,TGTGCCAGCAGTTTAAAGGGACAGGGCAATCAGCCCCAGCATTTT
.,TRBJ1-5,few,TRBV20-1,CSARDRRLPLHQPQHF,TGCAGTGCTAGAGATCGTCGCCTGCCTTTGCATCAGCCCCAGCATTTT
.,TRBJ1-2,few,TRBV20-1,CSARWSATYGYTF,TGCAGTGCTAGATGGAGCGCGACCTATGGCTACACCTTC
TRBD1,TRBJ1-6,few,TRBV18,CASSRDSLNSPLHF,TGTGCCAGCTCACGGGACAGCTTAAATTCACCCCTCCACTTT
.,TRBJ2-1,.,TRBV15,CATSSLGEYNEQFF,TGTGCCACCAGCAGCCTGGGGGAGTACAATGAGCAGTTCTTC
TRBD1,TRBJ1-1,.,TRBV5-1,CASSFIGRGESTEAFF,TGCGCCAGCAGCTTTATAGGCAGGGGGGAGAGCACTGAAGCTTTCTTT
.,TRBJ2-3,many,TRBV5-1,CASRSPGPDTQYF,TGCGCCAGCAGATCTCCAGGGCCAGATACGCAGTATTTT
.,TRBJ2-1,many,TRBV18,CASSPYQGVNEQFF,TGTGCCAGCTCACCGTACCAGGGTGTCAATGAGCAGTTCTTC
TRBD2,TRBJ2-3,.,TRBV7-2,CASRGTSGGDTQYF,TGTGCCAGCAGGGGGACTAGCGGGGGGGATACGCAGTATTTT
.,TRBJ2-1,many,TRBV3-1,CASSQDGTESSYNEQFF,TGTGCCAGCAGCCAAGATGGAACGGAGAGCTCCTACAATGAGCAGTTCTTC
.,TRBJ2-3,few,TRBV5-1,CASSRGAPSTDTQYF,TGCGCCAGCAGTAGGGGGGCGCCGAGCACAGATACGCAGTATTTT
.,TRBJ1-1,.,TRBV10-3,CGTGVENTEAFF,TGTGGGACCGGGGTGGAGAACACTGAAGCTTTCTTT
.,TRBJ2-3,many,TRBV7-2,CASNPAYTDTQYF,TGTGCCAGCAACCCTGCTTACACAGATACGCAGTATTTT
.,TRBJ1-2,few,TRBV12-3/TRBV12-4,CASSWGGPNYGYTF,TGTGCCAGCAGTTGGGGGGGCCCTAACTATGGCTACACCTTC
.,TRBJ1-1,.,TRBV27,CASSGGRGNTEAFF,TGTGCCAGCAGTGGGGGACGCGGAAACACTGAAGCTTTCTTT
TRBD1,TRBJ2-5,many,TRBV5-1,CASSLVGQGQETQYF,TGCGCCAGCAGCTTGGTCGGACAGGGTCAAGAGACCCAGTACTTC
TRBD2,TRBJ2-7,.,TRBV7-2,CASSFYFSGNQYEQYF,TGTGCCAGCAGCTTCTATTTTAGCGGGAACCAATACGAGCAGTACTTC
.,TRBJ2-5,few,TRBV5-1,CASSLEKPRDPRETQYF,TGCGCCAGCAGCTTGGAAAAACCACGGGACCCCAGAGAGACCCAGTACTTC
TRBD2,TRBJ2-7,.,TRBV20-1,CSARDRLAGAFEQYF,TGCAGTGCTAGAGATCGTCTAGCGGGGGCGTTCGAGCAGTACTTC
.,TRBJ2-2,many,TRBV6-5,CATRLGLPITGELFF,TGTGCCACCCGTTTGGGTTTGCCCATCACCGGGGAGCTGTTTTTT
.,TRBJ2-3,many,TRBV19,CASSPPGVRSSTDTQYF,TGTGCCAGTAGTCCTCCGGGAGTGCGGTCTAGCACAGATACGCAGTATTTT
.,TRBJ2-3,few,TRBV18,CASFVPSGADTQYF,TGTGCCAGCTTCGTCCCCTCCGGGGCAGATACGCAGTATTTT
.,TRBJ1-6,.,TRBV6-4,CASSDFTRSHNSPLHF,TGTGCCAGCAGCGACTTTACGAGAAGCCATAATTCACCCCTCCACTTT
.,TRBJ2-5,.,TRBV6-4,CASSLGMGAPRETQYF,TGTGCCAGCAGCCTAGGCATGGGGGCTCCCCGAGAGACCCAGTACTTC
TRBD1,TRBJ2-5,many,TRBV6-6,CASRPEGAGETQYF,TGTGCCAGCAGGCCCGAGGGGGCTGGGGAGACCCAGTACTTC
.,TRBJ2-7,few,TRBV4-1,CASSQDLAGNEQYF,TGCGCCAGCAGCCAAGATCTAGCAGGGAACGAGCAGTACTTC
TRBD1,TRBJ2-5,.,TRBV5-6,CASSGTGQGEAETQYF,TGTGCCAGCAGCGGGACTGGACAGGGGGAAGCAGAGACCCAGTACTTC
TRBD1,TRBJ2-3,many,TRBV12-3/TRBV12-4,CASSSGQGRNTQYF,TGTGCCAGCAGTTCCGGACAGGGCCGAAATACGCAGTATTTT
.,TRBJ2-5,many,TRBV20-1,CSARIKQGVVQETQYF,TGCAGTGCTAGAATAAAACAAGGGGTGGTCCAAGAGACCCAGTACTTC
.,TRBJ2-7,many,TRBV12-3/TRBV12-4,CASSLFDSSYEQYF,TGTGCCAGCAGTTTATTTGACAGCTCCTACGAGCAGTACTTC
.,TRBJ1-1,many,TRBV12-3/TRBV12-4,CASRGGRAGREAFF,TGTGCCAGCAGGGGAGGGAGGGCCGGACGGGAAGCTTTCTTT
.,TRBJ1-3,many,TRBV9,CASRGTGISGNTIYF,TGTGCCAGCAGAGGTACAGGGATCTCTGGAAACACCATATATTTT
TRBD1,TRBJ2-5,few,TRBV5-1,CASSRGQGEVETQYF,TGCGCCAGCAGCCGGGGACAGGGAGAGGTAGAGACCCAGTACTTC
.,TRBJ1-4,many,TRBV12-3/TRBV12-4,CASSLEEKLFF,TGTGCCAGCAGTTTAGAGGAAAAACTGTTTTTT
.,TRBJ1-1,.,TRBV18,CASSPAAGNTEAFF,TGTGCCAGCTCACCAGCGGCAGGGAACACTGAAGCTTTCTTT
.,TRBJ1-2,few,TRBV29-1,CSVEDPRGGYGYTF,TGCAGCGTTGAAGATCCTCGAGGGGGTTATGGCTACACCTTC
TRBD2,TRBJ2-1,many,TRBV7-2,CASSPSSGAYNEQFF,TGTGCCAGCAGCCCATCTAGCGGGGCTTACAATGAGCAGTTCTTC
.,TRBJ1-1,many,TRBV12-3/TRBV12-4,CASNVRNTEAFF,TGTGCCAGCAACGTAAGGAACACTGAAGCTTTCTTT
TRBD1,TRBJ2-1,.,TRBV5-1,CASTGGQGSYNEQFF,TGCGCCAGCACCGGGGGACAGGGAAGCTACAATGAGCAGTTCTTC
.,TRBJ1-4,.,TRBV7-8,CASSWPRGTRATNEKLFF,TGTGCCAGCAGCTGGCCCCGGGGGACCCGAGCAACTAATGAAAAACTGTTTTTT